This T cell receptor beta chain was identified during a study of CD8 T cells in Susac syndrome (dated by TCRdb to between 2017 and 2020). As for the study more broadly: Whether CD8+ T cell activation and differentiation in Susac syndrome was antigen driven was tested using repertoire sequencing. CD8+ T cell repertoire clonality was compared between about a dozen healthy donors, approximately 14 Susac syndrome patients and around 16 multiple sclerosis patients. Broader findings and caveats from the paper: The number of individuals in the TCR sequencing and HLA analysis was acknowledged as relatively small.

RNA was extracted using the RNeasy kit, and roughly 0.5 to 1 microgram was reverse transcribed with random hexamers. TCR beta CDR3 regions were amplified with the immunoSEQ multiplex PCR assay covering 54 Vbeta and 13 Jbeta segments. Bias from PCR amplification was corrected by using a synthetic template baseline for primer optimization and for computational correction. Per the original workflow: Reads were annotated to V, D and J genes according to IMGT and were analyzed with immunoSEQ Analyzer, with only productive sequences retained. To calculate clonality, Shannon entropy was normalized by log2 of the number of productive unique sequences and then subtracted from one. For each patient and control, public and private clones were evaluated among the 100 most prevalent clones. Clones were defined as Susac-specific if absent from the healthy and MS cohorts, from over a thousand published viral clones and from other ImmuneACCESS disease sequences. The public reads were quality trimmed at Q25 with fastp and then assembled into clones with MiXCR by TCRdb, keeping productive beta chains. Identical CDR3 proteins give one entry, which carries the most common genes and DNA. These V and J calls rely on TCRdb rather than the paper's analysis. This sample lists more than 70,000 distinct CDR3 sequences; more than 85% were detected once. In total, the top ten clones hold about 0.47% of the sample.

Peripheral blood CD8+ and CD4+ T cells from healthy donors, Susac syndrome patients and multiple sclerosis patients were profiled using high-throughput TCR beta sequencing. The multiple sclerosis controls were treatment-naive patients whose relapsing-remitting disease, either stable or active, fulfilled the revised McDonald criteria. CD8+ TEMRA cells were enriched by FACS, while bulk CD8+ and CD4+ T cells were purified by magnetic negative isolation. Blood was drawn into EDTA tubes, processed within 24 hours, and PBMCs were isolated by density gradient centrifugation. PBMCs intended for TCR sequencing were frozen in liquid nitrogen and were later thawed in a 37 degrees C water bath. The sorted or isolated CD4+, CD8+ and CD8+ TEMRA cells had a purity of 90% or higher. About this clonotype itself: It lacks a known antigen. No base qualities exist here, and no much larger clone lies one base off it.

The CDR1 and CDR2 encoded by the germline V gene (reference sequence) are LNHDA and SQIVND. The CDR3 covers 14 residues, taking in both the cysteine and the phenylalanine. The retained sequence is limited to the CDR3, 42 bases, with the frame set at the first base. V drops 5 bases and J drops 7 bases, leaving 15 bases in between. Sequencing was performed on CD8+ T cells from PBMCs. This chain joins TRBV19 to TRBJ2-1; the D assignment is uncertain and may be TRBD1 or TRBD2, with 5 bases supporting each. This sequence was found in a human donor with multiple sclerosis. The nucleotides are TGTGCCAGTAGTCCCGGGGACGGGCGAAATGAGCAGTTCTTC. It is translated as CASSPGDGRNEQFF.